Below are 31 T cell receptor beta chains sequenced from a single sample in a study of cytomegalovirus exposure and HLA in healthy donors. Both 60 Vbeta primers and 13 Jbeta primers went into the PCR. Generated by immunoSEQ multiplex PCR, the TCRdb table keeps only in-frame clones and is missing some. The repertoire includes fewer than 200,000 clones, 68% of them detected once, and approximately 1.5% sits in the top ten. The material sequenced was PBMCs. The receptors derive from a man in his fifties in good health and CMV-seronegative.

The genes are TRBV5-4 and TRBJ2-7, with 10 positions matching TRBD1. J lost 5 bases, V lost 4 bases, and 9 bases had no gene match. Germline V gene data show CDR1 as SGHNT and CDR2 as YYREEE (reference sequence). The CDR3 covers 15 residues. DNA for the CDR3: TGTGCCAGCAGCAAACCGGGACAGGGGAGGAACGAGCAGTACTTC. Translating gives CASSKPGQGRNEQYF. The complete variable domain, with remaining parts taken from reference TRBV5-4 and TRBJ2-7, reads ETGVTQSPTHLIKTRGQQVTLRCSSQSGHNTVSWYQQALGQGPQFIFQYYREEENGRGNFPPRFSGLQFPNYSSELNVNALELDDSALYLCASSKPGQGRNEQYFGPGTRLTVT.

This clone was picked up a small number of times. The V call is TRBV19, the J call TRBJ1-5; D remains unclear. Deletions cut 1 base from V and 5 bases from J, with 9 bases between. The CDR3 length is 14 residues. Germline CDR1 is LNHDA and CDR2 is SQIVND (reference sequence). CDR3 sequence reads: CASSIGRSYQPQHF. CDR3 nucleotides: TGTGCCAGTAGTATAGGGAGGAGCTATCAGCCCCAGCATTTT.

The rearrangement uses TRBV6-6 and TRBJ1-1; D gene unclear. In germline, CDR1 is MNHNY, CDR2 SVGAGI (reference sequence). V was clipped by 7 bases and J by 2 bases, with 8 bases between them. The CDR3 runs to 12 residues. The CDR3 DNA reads TGTGCCAGCAAGAACAGAAACACTGAAGCTTTCTTT. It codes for CASKNRNTEAFF.

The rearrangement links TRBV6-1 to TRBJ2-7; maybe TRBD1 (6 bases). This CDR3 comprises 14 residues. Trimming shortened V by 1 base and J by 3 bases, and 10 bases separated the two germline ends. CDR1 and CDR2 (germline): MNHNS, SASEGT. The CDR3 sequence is CASSEGTAVYEQYF. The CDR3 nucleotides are TGTGCCAGCAGTGAAGGGACAGCAGTCTACGAGCAGTACTTC.

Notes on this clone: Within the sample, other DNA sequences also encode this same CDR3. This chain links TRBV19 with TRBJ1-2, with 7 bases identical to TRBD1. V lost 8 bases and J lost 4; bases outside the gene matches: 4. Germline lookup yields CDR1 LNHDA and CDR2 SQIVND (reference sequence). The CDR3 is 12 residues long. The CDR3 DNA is TGTGCCAGTTCAGGGGGTCCCTATGGCTACACCTTC. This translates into CASSGGPYGYTF. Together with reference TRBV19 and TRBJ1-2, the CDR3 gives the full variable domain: DGGITQSPKYLFRKEGQNVTLSCEQNLNHDAMYWYRQDPGQGLRLIYYSQIVNDFQKGDIAEGYSVSREKKESFPLTVTSAQKNPTAFYLCASSGGPYGYTFGSGTRLTVV.

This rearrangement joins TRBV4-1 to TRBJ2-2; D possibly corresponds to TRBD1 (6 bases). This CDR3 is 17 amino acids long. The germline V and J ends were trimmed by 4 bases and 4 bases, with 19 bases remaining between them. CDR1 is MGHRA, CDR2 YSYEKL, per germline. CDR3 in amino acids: CASSRPSGQGITGELFF. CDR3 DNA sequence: TGCGCCAGCAGCCGACCAAGCGGCCAGGGGATCACCGGGGAGCTGTTTTTT.

The CDR3 loop reads CASSLGDRNTGELFF. In DNA form, the CDR3 reads TGTGCCAGCAGCTTAGGGGACAGGAACACCGGGGAGCTGTTTTTT. The chain employs TRBV7-8 and TRBJ2-2, with 7 positions matching TRBD1. CDR1 is SGHVS, CDR2 FQNEAQ, per germline. V was pared by 1 base and J by 1 base, with 0 bases of the junction left unmatched. This CDR3 spans 15 amino acids.

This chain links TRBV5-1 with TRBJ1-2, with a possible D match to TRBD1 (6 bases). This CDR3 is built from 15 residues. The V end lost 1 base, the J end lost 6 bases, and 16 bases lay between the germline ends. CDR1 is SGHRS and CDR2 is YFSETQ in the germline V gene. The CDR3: CASSLWDIGVNGYTF. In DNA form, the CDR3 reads TGCGCCAGCAGCTTGTGGGACATAGGCGTGAATGGCTACACCTTC.

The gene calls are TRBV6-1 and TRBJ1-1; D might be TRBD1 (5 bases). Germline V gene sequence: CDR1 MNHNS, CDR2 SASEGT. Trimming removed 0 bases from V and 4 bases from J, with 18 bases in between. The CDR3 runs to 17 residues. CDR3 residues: CASSEAVSPRQGTEAFF. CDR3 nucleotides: TGTGCCAGCAGTGAAGCGGTGTCCCCTAGGCAGGGCACTGAAGCTTTCTTT.

CDR3 loop: CASSLFSGATDTQYF. CDR3 bases: TGTGCCAGCAGCTTATTTAGCGGGGCTACAGATACGCAGTATTTT. The chain couples TRBV7-9 to TRBJ2-3, with 8 bases fitting TRBD2. V dropped 2 bases and J dropped 3; count of bases not matched to a gene: 4. Germline lookup yields CDR1 SEHNR and CDR2 FQNEAQ (reference sequence). This CDR3 is built from 15 residues. Full variable domain (outside the CDR3, taken from reference TRBV7-9 and TRBJ2-3): DTGVSQNPRHKITKRGQNVTFRCDPISEHNRLYWYRQTLGQGPEFLTYFQNEAQLEKSRLLSDRFSAERPKGSFSTLEIQRTEQGDSAMYLCASSLFSGATDTQYFGPGTRLTVL.

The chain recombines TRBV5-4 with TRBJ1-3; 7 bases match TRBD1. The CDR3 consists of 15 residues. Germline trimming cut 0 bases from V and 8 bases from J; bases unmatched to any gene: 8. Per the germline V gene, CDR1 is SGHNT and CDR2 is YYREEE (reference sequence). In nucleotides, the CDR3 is TGTGCCAGCAGCTTGGCCGCAGGGGGTGAGGACACCATATATTTT. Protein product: CASSLAAGGEDTIYF. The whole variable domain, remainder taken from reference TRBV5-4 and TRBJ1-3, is ETGVTQSPTHLIKTRGQQVTLRCSSQSGHNTVSWYQQALGQGPQFIFQYYREEENGRGNFPPRFSGLQFPNYSSELNVNALELDDSALYLCASSLAAGGEDTIYFGEGSWLTVV.

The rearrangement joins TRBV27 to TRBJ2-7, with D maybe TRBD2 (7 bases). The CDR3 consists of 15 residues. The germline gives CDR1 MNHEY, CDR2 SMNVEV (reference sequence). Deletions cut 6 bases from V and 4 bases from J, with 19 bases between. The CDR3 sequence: CASSDPRGGTYEQYF. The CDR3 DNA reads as TGTGCCAGCAGCGACCCGAGGGGGGGTACATACGAGCAGTACTTC.

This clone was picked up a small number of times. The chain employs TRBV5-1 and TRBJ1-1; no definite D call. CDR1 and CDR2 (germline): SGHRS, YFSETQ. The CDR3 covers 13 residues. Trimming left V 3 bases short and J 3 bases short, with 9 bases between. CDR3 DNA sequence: TGCGCCAGCAGCTCGTACCAGGACACTGAAGCTTTCTTT. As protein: CASSSYQDTEAFF. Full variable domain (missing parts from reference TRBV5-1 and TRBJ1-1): KAGVTQTPRYLIKTRGQQVTLSCSPISGHRSVSWYQQTPGQGLQFLFEYFSETQRNKGNFPGRFSGRQFSNSRSEMNVSTLELGDSALYLCASSSYQDTEAFFGQGTRLTVV.

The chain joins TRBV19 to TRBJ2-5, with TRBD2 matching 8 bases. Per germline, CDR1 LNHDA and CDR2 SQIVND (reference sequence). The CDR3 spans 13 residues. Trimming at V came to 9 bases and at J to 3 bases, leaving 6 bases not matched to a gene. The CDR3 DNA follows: TGTGCCAGCCAGAGGCGGGGGGAAGAGACCCAGTACTTC. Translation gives CASQRRGEETQYF.

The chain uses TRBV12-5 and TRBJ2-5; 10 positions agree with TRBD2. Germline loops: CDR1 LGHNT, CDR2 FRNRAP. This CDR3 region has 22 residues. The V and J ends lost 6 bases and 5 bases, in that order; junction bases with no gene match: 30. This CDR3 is CASGTIPDGDTSGGAWRETQYF. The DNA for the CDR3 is TGTGCTAGTGGAACCATCCCGGACGGGGATACAAGCGGGGGGGCCTGGCGGGAGACCCAGTACTTC.

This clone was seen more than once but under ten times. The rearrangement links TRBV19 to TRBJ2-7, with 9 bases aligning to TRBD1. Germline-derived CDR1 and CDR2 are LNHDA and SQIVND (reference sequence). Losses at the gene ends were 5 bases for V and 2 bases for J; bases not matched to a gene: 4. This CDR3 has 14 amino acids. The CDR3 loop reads CASSVWTGAYEQYF. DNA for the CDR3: TGTGCCAGTAGTGTTTGGACAGGGGCCTACGAGCAGTACTTC.

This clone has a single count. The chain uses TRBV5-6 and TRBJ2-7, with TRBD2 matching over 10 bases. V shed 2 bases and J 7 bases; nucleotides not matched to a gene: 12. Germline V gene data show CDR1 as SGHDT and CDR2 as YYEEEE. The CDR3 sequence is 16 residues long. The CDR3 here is CASSFTSGASPREQYF. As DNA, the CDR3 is TGTGCCAGCAGCTTCACTAGCGGGGCATCCCCGAGGGAGCAGTACTTC.

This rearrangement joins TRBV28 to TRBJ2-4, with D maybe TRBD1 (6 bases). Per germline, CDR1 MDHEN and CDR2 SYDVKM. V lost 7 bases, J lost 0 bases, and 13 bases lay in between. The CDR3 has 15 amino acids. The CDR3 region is CASTDRTLAKNIQYF. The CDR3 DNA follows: TGTGCCAGCACAGACAGGACCCTAGCCAAAAACATTCAGTACTTC.

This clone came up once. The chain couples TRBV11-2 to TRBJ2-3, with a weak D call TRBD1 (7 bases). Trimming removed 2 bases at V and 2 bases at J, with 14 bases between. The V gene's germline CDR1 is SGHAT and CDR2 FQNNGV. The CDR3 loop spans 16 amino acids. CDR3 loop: CASSLQGGLYTDTQYF. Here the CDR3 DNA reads TGTGCCAGCAGCTTACAGGGGGGACTTTACACAGATACGCAGTATTTT.

This CDR3 is CASRRDSSSYNSPLHF. Written as DNA, the CDR3 is TGTGCCAGCAGACGGGACAGCAGCTCCTATAATTCACCCCTCCACTTT. This chain links TRBV27 with TRBJ1-6, with TRBD1 identical over 7 bases. The V and J ends lost 6 bases and 0 bases, in that order; junction bases with no gene match: 5. This CDR3 contains 16 residues. Germline V CDR1 and CDR2: MNHEY, SMNVEV (reference sequence).

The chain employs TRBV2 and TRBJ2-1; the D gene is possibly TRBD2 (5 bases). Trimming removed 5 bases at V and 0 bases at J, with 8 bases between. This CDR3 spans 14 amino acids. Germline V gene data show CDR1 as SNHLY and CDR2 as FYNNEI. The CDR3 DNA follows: TGTGCCAGCAGTAAGGACTCCTCCTACAATGAGCAGTTCTTC. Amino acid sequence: CASSKDSSYNEQFF.

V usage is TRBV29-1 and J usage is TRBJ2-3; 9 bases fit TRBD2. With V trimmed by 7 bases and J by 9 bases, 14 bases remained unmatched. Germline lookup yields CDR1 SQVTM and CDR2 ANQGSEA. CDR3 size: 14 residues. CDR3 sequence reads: CSAWTSAPPVTQYF. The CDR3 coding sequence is TGCAGCGCCTGGACTAGCGCGCCCCCCGTGACGCAGTATTTT.

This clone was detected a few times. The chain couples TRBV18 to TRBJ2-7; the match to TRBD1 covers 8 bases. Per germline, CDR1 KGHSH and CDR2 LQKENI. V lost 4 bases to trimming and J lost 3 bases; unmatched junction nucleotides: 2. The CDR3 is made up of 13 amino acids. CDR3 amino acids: CASSQDRGYEQYF. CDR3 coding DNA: TGTGCCAGCTCACAAGACAGGGGCTACGAGCAGTACTTC.

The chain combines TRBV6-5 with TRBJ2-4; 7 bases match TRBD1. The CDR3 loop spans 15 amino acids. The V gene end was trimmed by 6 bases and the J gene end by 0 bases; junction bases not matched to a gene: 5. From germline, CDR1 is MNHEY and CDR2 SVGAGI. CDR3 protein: CASSPGTVAKNIQYF. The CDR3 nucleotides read TGTGCCAGCAGCCCCGGGACAGTAGCCAAAAACATTCAGTACTTC.

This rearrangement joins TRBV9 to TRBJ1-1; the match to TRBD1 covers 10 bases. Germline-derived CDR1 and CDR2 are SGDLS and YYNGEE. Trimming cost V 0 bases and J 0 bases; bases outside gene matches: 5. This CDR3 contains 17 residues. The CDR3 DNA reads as TGTGCCAGCAGCGTAGCCCCGGACAGGGGGATGAACACTGAAGCTTTCTTT. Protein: CASSVAPDRGMNTEAFF.

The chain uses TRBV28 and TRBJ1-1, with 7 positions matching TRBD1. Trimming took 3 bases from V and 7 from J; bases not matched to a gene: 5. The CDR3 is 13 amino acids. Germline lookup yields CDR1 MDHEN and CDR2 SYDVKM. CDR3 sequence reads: CASSLVRGSEAFF. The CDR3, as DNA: TGTGCCAGCAGTTTGGTCAGGGGGAGTGAAGCTTTCTTT.

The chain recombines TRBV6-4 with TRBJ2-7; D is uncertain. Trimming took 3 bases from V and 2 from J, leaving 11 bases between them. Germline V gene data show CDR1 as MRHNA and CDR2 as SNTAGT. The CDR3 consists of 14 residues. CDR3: CASSESVGPYEQYF. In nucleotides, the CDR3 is TGTGCCAGCAGTGAGAGTGTGGGCCCCTACGAGCAGTACTTC.

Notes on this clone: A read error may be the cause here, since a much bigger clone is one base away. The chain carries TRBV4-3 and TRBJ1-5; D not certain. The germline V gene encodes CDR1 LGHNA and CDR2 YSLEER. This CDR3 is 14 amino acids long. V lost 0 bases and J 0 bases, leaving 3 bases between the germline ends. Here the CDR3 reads CASSQDYSNQPQHF. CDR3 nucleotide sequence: TGCGCCAGCAGCCAAGATTATAGCAATCAGCCCCAGCATTTT.

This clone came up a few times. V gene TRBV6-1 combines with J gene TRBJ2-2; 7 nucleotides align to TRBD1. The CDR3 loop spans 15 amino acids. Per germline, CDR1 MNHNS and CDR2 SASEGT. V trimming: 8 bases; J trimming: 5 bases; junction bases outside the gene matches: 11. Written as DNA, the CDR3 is TGTGCCAGCGCAGGGACAGCACGAACGACCGGGGAGCTGTTTTTT. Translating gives CASAGTARTTGELFF.

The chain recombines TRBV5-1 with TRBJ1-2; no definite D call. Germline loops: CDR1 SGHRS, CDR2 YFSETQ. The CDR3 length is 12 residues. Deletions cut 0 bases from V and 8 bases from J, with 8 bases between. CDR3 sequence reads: CASSLERGGYTF. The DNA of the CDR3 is TGCGCCAGCAGCTTGGAACGCGGAGGCTACACCTTC.

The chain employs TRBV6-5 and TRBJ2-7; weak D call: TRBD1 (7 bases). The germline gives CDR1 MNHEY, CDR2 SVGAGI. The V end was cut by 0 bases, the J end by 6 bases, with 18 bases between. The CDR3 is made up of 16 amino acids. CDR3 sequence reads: CASSYSCDRDWCEQYF. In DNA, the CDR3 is TGTGCCAGCAGTTACTCCTGCGACAGGGACTGGTGCGAGCAGTACTTC.